The sequence of this T cell receptor beta chain was determined in a study of CD8 T cells in ankylosing spondylitis. Libraries of TCR beta came from quantitative 5'-RACE with molecular barcodes. TCRdb independently ran MiXCR on the 5' RACE reads; one entry per CDR3 protein. The profile shows roughly 230,000 distinct CDR3 sequences, 15% to 20% of them singletons. In its sample, this clonotype was seen a few times. Its antigen is as yet unknown. General study points: Significantly higher representation of disease-linked clones was reported for matched ankylosing spondylitis synovial fluid. What appeared characteristic of ankylosing spondylitis blood was a TCR beta motif of 7 or 8 highly homologous variants.

Trimming left V 4 bases short and J 3 bases short, with 15 bases between. The CDR3 contains 14 residues. CDR1 and CDR2 from the germline V gene are SQVTM and ANQGSEA. V is TRBV29-1 and J is TRBJ1-1; possibly TRBD1 for D (6 bases). The specimen sequenced was blood, either unsorted or a sorted T cell fraction (not recorded which). This clonotype originated in a male donor with ankylosing spondylitis or in good health (not recorded which). For the CDR3, the DNA is TGCAGCGTTGCAGGGGCGGGATCTGACACTGAAGCTTTCTTT. Its translation: CSVAGAGSDTEAFF.